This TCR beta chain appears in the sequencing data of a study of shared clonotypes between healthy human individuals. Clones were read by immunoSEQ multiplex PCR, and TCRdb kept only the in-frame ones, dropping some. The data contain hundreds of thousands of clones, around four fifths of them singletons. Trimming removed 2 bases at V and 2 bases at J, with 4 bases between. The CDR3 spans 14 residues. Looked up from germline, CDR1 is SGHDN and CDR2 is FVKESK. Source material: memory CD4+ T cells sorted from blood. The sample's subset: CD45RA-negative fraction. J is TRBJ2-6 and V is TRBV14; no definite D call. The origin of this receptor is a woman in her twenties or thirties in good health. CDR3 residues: CASSQQTGANVLTF. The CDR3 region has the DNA TGTGCCAGCAGCCAACAAACTGGGGCCAACGTCCTGACTTTC.